Sequencing of this T cell receptor (beta chain) was carried out in a study of CD8 T cells in Susac syndrome. Germline values: CDR1 SNHLY, CDR2 FYNNEI. J was trimmed by 0 bases and V by 2 bases; bases with no gene match: 6. The CDR3 covers 17 residues. It was with random hexamers that about 0.45 to 1 ug RNA was reverse transcribed. The CDR3 of TCR beta was amplified by immunoSEQ multiplex PCR across 54 Vbeta and 13 Jbeta. TCRdb ran MiXCR on the immunoSEQ multiplex PCR reads and lists one entry per CDR3 protein. The sample consists of around 270,000 distinct CDR3 sequences, 70% to 90% of them appearing once.

The chain uses TRBV2 and TRBJ2-5; 10 bases map to TRBD2. The specimen sequenced was CD8+ T cells from PBMCs. The sequence derives from a human donor with multiple sclerosis. CDR3 bases: TGTGCCAGCAGTGAAATATTAACTAGCGGGAACCAAGAGACCCAGTACTTC. Amino acids: CASSEILTSGNQETQYF.